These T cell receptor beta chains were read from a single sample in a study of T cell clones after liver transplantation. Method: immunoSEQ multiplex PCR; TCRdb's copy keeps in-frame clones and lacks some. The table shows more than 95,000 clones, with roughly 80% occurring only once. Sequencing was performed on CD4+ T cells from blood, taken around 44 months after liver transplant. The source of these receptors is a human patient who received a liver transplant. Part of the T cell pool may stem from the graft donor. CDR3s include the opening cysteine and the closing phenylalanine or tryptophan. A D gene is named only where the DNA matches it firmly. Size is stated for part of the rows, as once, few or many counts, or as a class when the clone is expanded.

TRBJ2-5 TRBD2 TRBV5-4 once TGTGCCAGCAGCATGCCGGGGGGTAAAGAGACCCAGTACTTC CASSMPGGKETQYF
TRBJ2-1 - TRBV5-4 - TGTGCCAGCAGCTTGACGACCAGCTCCTACAATGAGCAGTTCTTC CASSLTTSSYNEQFF
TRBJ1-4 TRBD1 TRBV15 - TGTGCCACTAGGGGACAGGTAGCAACTAATGAAAAACTGTTTTTT CATRGQVATNEKLFF
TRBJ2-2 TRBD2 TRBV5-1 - TGCGCCAGCAGCCCACTAGCGGGAGAAATCGGGGAGCTGTTTTTT CASSPLAGEIGELFF
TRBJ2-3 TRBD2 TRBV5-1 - TGCGCCAGCAGCTATTATTATAGCGGGAGTGATTTGGATACGCAGTATTTT CASSYYYSGSDLDTQYF
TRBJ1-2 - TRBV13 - TGTGCCAGCAGTCCCAGGGGTTTCGGCTATGGCTACACCTTC CASSPRGFGYGYTF
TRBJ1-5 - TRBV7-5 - TGTGTCAGGCGAAGGGACAGGGCGAACCATAGCAATCAGCCCCAGCATTTT CVRRRDRANHSNQPQHF
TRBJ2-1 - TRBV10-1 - TGCGCCAGCAGTATAGGGCCCAATGAGCAGTTCTTC CASSIGPNEQFF
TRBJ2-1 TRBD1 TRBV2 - TGTGCCTCCCGGGGACAGGGGAGGAATGAGCAGTTCTTC CASRGQGRNEQFF
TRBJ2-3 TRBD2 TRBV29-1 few TGCAGCTGGGAGGGGCCCCCAGATACGCAGTATTTT CSWEGPPDTQYF
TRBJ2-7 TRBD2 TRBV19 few TGTGCCAGTAGTATAGGTCTCAGACTAGCGGGAGGGCCCTCCTACGAGCAGTACTTC CASSIGLRLAGGPSYEQYF
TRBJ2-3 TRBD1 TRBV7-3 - TGTGCCAGCAGCTTCGGACAGGGGAGGACAGATACGCAGTATTTT CASSFGQGRTDTQYF
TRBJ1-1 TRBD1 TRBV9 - TGTGCCAGCAGCGTAGGGCCAGGGGGCAACACTGAAGCTTTCTTT CASSVGPGGNTEAFF
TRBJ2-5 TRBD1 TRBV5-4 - TGTGCCAGCAGCTTGGATAGGACAGGCCGCGGCGAGACCCAGTACTTC CASSLDRTGRGETQYF
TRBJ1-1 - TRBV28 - TGTGCCAGCAGTTTACATTCCCCGGAGGCCGAAGCTTTCTTT CASSLHSPEAEAFF
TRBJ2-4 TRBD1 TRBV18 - TGTGCCAGCTCACCCCAACAGGGGGCGGAAAACATTCAGTACTTC CASSPQQGAENIQYF
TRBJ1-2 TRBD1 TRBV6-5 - TGTGCCAGCAGGGGACAGATAGATAACTATGGCTACACCTTC CASRGQIDNYGYTF
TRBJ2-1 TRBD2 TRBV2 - TGTGCCAGCAGTGAAGGTAGCGGGAGGCAAAACAATGAGCAGTTCTTC CASSEGSGRQNNEQFF
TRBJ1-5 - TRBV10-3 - TGTGCCGTGGGAAGGGGTGTCGATCAGCCCCAGCATTTT CAVGRGVDQPQHF
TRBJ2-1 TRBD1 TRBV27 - TGTGCCAGCAAGGACAGGGGGAGGAATGAGCAGTTCTTC CASKDRGRNEQFF
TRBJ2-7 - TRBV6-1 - TGTGCCAGCAGCCCAGTCGGCGAGCAGTACTTC CASSPVGEQYF
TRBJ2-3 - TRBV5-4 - TGTGCCAGCAGCTTGGGTTCCACAGATACGCAGTATTTT CASSLGSTDTQYF
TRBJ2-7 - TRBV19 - TGTGCCAGTAGTCTCAGGGTTTCCTACGAGCAGTACTTC CASSLRVSYEQYF
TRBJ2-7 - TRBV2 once TGTGCCAGCGGGTCCTGGAGCTACGAGCAGTACTTC CASGSWSYEQYF
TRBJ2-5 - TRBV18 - TGTGCCAGCTCACCCAGCAAGGGAGGACAAGAGACCCAGTACTTC CASSPSKGGQETQYF
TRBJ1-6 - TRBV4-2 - TGTGCCAGCAGCCAAGCCGGGGGTAATAATTCACCCCTCCACTTT CASSQAGGNNSPLHF
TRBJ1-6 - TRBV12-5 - TGTGCTAGTGGTTTGCTCCGGGGGGAAGGTAATTCACCCCTCCACTTT CASGLLRGEGNSPLHF
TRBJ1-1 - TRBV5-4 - TGTGCCAGCAGCTTGGCCGGATGGGGCACTGAAGCTTTCTTT CASSLAGWGTEAFF
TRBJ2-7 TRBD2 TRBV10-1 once TGCGCCAGCAGTGAGTCGGGACTAGCGGTTTACGAGCAGTACTTC CASSESGLAVYEQYF
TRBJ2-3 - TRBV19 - TGTGCCAGTAGCCTGTTGCGTACGGGTGGAGGCCCAGATACGCAGTATTTT CASSLLRTGGGPDTQYF
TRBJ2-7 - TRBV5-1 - TGCGCCAGCAGCTTGAGGGACATGGTTTCTTACGAGCAGTACTTC CASSLRDMVSYEQYF
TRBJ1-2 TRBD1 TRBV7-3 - TGTGCCAGCAGCTTAGGCCGGACAGGGCTAACCTTC CASSLGRTGLTF
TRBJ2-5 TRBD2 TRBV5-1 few TGCGCCAGCAGCTTGGAAAGGACTAGCGGGGGGGCGGAGACCCAGTACTTC CASSLERTSGGAETQYF
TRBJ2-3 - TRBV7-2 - TGTGCCAGCAGCTTAGCAGTGGCAGATACGCAGTATTTT CASSLAVADTQYF
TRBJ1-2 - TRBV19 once TGTGCCAGTAGTATAGGGTCAGGCTATGGCTACACCTTC CASSIGSGYGYTF
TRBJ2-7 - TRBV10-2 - TGCGCCAGCAGTGATCACACCTACTACGAGCAGTACTTC CASSDHTYYEQYF
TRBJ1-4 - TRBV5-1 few TGCGCCAGCAGCTTGCAGAGCCTGGCTAATGAAAAACTGTTTTTT CASSLQSLANEKLFF
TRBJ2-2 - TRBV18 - TGTGCCAGCTCACCCCCTCCGGGGCAGGCCGGGGAGCTGTTTTTT CASSPPPGQAGELFF
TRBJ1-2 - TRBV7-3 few TGTGCCAGCAGCCTTGTTGGCCGCTATGGCTACACCTTC CASSLVGRYGYTF
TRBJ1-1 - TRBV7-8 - TGTGCCAGCAGGCCACCCTCCCAGGTCACGAACACTGAAGCTTTCTTT CASRPPSQVTNTEAFF
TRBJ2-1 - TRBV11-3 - TGTGCCAGCAGCTTAGGCAATGAGCAGTTCTTC CASSLGNEQFF
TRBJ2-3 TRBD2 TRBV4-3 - TGCGCCAGCAGCCAAGAGGCTAGCGGGGGGGGTGACTTCATCGATACGCAGTATTTT CASSQEASGGGDFIDTQYF
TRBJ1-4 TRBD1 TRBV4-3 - TGCGCCAGCAGCCAAGAGGTCTGGACAGGGACCCCAATACGGACTAATGAAAAACTGTTTTTT CASSQEVWTGTPIRTNEKLFF
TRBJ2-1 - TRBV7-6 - TGTGCCAGCAGCTCCGCACACGGGGTATACAATGAGCAGTTCTTC CASSSAHGVYNEQFF
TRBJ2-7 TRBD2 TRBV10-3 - TGTGCCATCAGCCCAACTAGCGGGAGTCGGTACGAGCAGTACTTC CAISPTSGSRYEQYF
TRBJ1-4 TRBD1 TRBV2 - TGTGCCAGCAGTGAAGGGACAGGGGGCGAAAAACTGTTTTTT CASSEGTGGEKLFF
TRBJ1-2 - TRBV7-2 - TGTGCCAGCAGCCCCCGATTGCTCGCTAACTATGGCTACACCTTC CASSPRLLANYGYTF
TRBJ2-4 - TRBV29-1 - TGCAGCGCGTACATAGCCAAAAACATTCAGTACTTC CSAYIAKNIQYF
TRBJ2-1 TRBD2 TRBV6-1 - TGTGCCAGCAGTGAATTCGGGACTAGGGGGGCCAATGAGCAGTTCTTC CASSEFGTRGANEQFF
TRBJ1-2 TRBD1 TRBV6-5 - TGTGCCAGCAGGGAGGACAGGAGATCTGGCTACACCTTC CASREDRRSGYTF
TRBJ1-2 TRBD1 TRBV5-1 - TGCGCCAGCAGTTTCACAGGGGAGGCTAACTATGGCTACACCTTC CASSFTGEANYGYTF
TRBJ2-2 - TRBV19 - TGTGCCAGTAGCCTCCGGGACTCCGGGGAGCTGTTTTTT CASSLRDSGELFF
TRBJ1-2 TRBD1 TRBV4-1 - TGCGCCAGCAGCCACCCCTCAGGGGGCACGGGGCAGAGTGGCTACACCTTC CASSHPSGGTGQSGYTF
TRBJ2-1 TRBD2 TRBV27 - TGTGCCAGCACCCCGGGGCAGCGGACTAGCGCACGGAATGAGCAGTTCTTC CASTPGQRTSARNEQFF
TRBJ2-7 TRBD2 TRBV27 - TGTGCCAGCGGCCGGGGGGGGAGCCGGGAGGAGCAGTACTTC CASGRGGSREEQYF
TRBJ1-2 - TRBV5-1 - TGCGCCAGCAGGGAGCTCTTCGGGAACTATGGCTACACCTTC CASRELFGNYGYTF
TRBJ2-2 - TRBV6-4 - TGTGCCAGCAGTGAATATACATTCGGGGAGCTGTTTTTT CASSEYTFGELFF
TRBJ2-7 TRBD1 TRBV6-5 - TGTGCCAGCAGTCCCGGACAGGGAAGCTACGAGCAGTACTTC CASSPGQGSYEQYF
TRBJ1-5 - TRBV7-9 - TGTGCCAGCAGCTTAGAGAGTGGGCCCAATCAGCCCCAGCATTTT CASSLESGPNQPQHF